Reported below is one T cell receptor (beta chain). The target antigen is unknown. CDR1 is MDHEN and CDR2 is SYDVKM in the germline V gene. V gave up 3 bases and J gave up 0 bases; unmatched junction bases: 2. The CDR3 extends over 16 amino acids. These data originate in a study of graft-versus-host responses after intestinal transplantation. Only in-frame clones appear in the TCRdb table, and some are missing; sequencing was by immunoSEQ multiplex PCR. The sample lists over 75,000 clones; approximately 88% were seen once. The source material was unstimulated CD4+ T cells sorted from spleen or lymph node cells, sampled before intestinal transplant. The sequence derives from a human donor who received an intestinal transplant. This sequence joins TRBV28 and TRBJ2-6, with 7 bases matching TRBD1. The CDR3 protein is CASSLPGGSGANVLTF. In nucleotides, the CDR3 is TGTGCCAGCAGTTTGCCAGGGGGCTCTGGGGCCAACGTCCTGACTTTC.